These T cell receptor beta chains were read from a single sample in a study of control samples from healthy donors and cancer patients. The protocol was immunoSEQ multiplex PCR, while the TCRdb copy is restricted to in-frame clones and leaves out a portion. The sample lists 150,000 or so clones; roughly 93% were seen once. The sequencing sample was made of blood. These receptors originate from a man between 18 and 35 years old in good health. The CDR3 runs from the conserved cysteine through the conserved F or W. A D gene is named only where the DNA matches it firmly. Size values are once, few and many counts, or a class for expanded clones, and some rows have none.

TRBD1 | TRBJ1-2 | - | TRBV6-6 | CASSRTGTGGNFVYGYTF | TGTGCCAGCAGTCGAACCGGGACAGGGGGCAATTTCGTCTATGGCTACACCTTC
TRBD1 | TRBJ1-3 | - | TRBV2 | CASRGQFAGNTIYF | TGTGCCAGCAGGGGACAGTTTGCTGGAAACACCATATATTTT
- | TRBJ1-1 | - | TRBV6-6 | CASRPGEAETEAFF | TGTGCCAGCAGGCCGGGTGAGGCGGAAACTGAAGCTTTCTTT
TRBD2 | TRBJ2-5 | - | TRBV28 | CASTQGEGLFGQYF | TGTGCCAGCACCCAAGGGGAGGGGCTTTTTGGTCAGTACTTC
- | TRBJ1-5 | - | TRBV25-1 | CASSELVSNQPQHF | TGTGCCAGCAGTGAATTAGTTAGCAATCAGCCCCAGCATTTT
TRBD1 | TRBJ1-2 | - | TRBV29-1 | CSARQGTYGYTF | TGCAGCGCCCGACAGGGGACGTATGGCTACACCTTC
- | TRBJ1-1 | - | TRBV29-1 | CSLQPGGQFEAFF | TGCAGCCTTCAGCCCGGGGGGCAATTTGAAGCTTTCTTT
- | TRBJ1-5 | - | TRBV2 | CASSGGAGYQPQHF | TGTGCCAGCAGTGGGGGGGCGGGGTATCAGCCCCAGCATTTT
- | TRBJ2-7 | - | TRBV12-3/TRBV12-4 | CASRIGFYEQYF | TGTGCCAGCAGGATCGGTTTCTACGAGCAGTACTTC
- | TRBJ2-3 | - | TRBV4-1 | CASSQARLPLRTDTQYF | TGCGCCAGCAGCCAAGCCCGCTTACCTCTCCGAACGGATACGCAGTATTTT
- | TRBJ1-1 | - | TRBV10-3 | CAISGKAGTEAFF | TGTGCCATCAGTGGAAAAGCCGGCACTGAAGCTTTCTTT
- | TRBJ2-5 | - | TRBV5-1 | CASSLGVGETQYF | TGCGCCAGCAGCTTGGGGGTGGGAGAGACCCAGTACTTC
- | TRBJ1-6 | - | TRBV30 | CACPGAGSSYNSPLHF | TGTGCCTGCCCCGGGGCAGGTAGCTCCTATAATTCACCCCTCCACTTT
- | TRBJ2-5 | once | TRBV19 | CASSINGVSETQYF | TGTGCCAGTAGTATAAATGGGGTTTCGGAGACCCAGTACTTC
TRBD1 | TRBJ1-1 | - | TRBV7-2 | CASSPGTGLEAFF | TGTGCCAGCAGCCCCGGGACAGGGTTAGAAGCTTTCTTT
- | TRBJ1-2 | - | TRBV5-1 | CASSQDRFGYTF | TGCGCCAGCAGCCAGGACAGATTCGGCTACACCTTC
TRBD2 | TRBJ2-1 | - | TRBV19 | CASSIDPLRAGGTYNEQFF | TGTGCCAGTAGTATAGACCCACTACGGGCGGGGGGGACCTACAATGAGCAGTTCTTC
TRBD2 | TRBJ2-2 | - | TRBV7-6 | CASSPGGATGELFF | TGTGCCAGCAGCCCGGGGGGGGCCACCGGGGAGCTGTTTTTT
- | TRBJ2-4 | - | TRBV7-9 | CASSSPGTPVYF | TGTGCCAGCAGCTCCCCCGGGACCCCTGTGTACTTC
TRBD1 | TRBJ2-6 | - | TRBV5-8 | CASSGGTGISGANVLTF | TGTGCCAGCAGTGGCGGGACAGGAATATCTGGGGCCAACGTCCTGACTTTC
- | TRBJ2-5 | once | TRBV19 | CASSLQAGSGKETQYF | TGTGCCAGTAGTCTCCAGGCGGGGTCGGGCAAAGAGACCCAGTACTTC
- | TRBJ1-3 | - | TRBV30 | CAWSVSGSGNTIYF | TGTGCCTGGAGTGTATCAGGGAGTGGAAACACCATATATTTT
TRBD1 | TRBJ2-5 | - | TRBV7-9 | CASTRDSPGETQYF | TGTGCCAGCACACGGGACAGCCCTGGGGAGACCCAGTACTTC
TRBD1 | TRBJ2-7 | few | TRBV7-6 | CASSTPVGTGTWQQYF | TGTGCCAGCAGCACTCCGGTAGGGACAGGGACGTGGCAGCAGTACTTC
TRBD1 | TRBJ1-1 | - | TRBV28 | CASSFLGQDEAFF | TGTGCCAGCAGTTTCCTCGGACAGGATGAAGCTTTCTTT
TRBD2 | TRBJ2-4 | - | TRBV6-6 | CASLRLAGSKNIQYF | TGTGCCAGCCTAAGACTAGCGGGTTCCAAAAACATTCAGTACTTC
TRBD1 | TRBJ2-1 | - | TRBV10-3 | CAISNRDRGTNEQFF | TGTGCCATCAGCAACCGGGACAGGGGGACCAATGAGCAGTTCTTC
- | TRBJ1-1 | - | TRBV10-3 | CAIRRIKTEDTEAFF | TGTGCCATCAGGCGAATAAAAACAGAGGACACTGAAGCTTTCTTT
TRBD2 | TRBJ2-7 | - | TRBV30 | CACVAGGTYEQYF | TGTGCCTGCGTAGCGGGGGGAACCTACGAGCAGTACTTC
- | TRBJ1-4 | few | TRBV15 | CATSRDWLTNEKLFF | TGTGCCACCAGCAGAGACTGGTTAACTAATGAAAAACTGTTTTTT
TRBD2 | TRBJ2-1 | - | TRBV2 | CASSEGRGLGNEQFF | TGTGCCAGCAGTGAAGGTAGGGGACTAGGAAATGAGCAGTTCTTC
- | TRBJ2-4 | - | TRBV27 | CASSPQGLKNIQYF | TGTGCCAGCAGTCCGCAGGGTCTCAAAAACATTCAGTACTTC
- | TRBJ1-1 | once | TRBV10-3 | CAISDGDTEAFF | TGTGCCATCAGTGACGGCGACACTGAAGCTTTCTTT
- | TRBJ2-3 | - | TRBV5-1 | CASSLIFTDTQYF | TGCGCCAGCAGCTTGATCTTTACAGATACGCAGTATTTT
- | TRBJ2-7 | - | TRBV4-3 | CASSQDGTGKDEQYF | TGCGCCAGCAGCCAAGATGGAACAGGGAAGGACGAGCAGTACTTC
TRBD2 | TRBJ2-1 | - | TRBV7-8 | CASSLRREIYNEQFF | TGTGCCAGCAGCTTAAGGCGGGAGATCTACAATGAGCAGTTCTTC
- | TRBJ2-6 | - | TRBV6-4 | CASSRAGGSGANVLTF | TGTGCCAGCAGTAGAGCAGGGGGGTCTGGGGCCAACGTCCTGACTTTC
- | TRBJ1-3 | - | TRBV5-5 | CASSLLGNTIYF | TGTGCCAGCAGCTTATTAGGAAACACCATATATTTT
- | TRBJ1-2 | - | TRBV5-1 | CASRLTRNYGYTF | TGCGCCAGCAGGCTTACTCGGAACTATGGCTACACCTTC
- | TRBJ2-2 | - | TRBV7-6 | CASSPGLRGELFF | TGTGCCAGCAGCCCAGGACTAAGGGGGGAGCTGTTTTTT
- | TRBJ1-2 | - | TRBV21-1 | CASSKRPDEGALLPKKYGYTF | TGTGCCAGCAGCAAACGGCCAGACGAGGGGGCACTACTCCCCAAGAAGTATGGCTACACCTTC
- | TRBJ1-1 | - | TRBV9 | CASSASLDTEAFF | TGTGCCAGCAGCGCCTCATTGGACACTGAAGCTTTCTTT
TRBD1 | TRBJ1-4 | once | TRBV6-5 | CASSRRDRGYEKLFF | TGTGCCAGCAGCCGACGGGACAGGGGATATGAAAAACTGTTTTTT
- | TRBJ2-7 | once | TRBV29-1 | CSVVIDYEQYF | TGCAGCGTTGTCATCGATTACGAGCAGTACTTC
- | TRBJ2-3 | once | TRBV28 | CASTIDRYTGSTDTQYF | TGTGCCAGCACCATAGACAGGTACACAGGCTCCACAGATACGCAGTATTTT
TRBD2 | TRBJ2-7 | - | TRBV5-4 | CASSLWGGPGVYEQYF | TGTGCCAGCAGCTTGTGGGGGGGACCGGGCGTCTACGAGCAGTACTTC
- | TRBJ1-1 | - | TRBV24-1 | CATSPGAEGNTEAFF | TGTGCCACCAGCCCCGGGGCTGAGGGTAACACTGAAGCTTTCTTT
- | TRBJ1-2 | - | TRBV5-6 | CASTLTGTMLYGYTF | TGTGCCAGCACCCTAACCGGGACTATGTTATATGGCTACACCTTC
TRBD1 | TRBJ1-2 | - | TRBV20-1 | CSASLFSGGGYGYTF | TGCAGTGCTAGTTTGTTCTCAGGGGGCGGATATGGCTACACCTTC
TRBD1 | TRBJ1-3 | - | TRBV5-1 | CASSLDGQGFGNTIYF | TGCGCCAGCAGCTTGGATGGACAGGGGTTTGGAAACACCATATATTTT
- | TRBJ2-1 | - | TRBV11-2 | CASSSPRGEQFF | TGTGCCAGCAGCTCTCCCCGGGGTGAGCAGTTCTTC
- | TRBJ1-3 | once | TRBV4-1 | CASSQDRTDSGNTIYF | TGCGCCAGCAGCCAAGATAGGACAGATTCTGGAAACACCATATATTTT
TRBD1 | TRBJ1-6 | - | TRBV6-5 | CASRRRDRTFSPLHF | TGTGCCAGCAGACGCCGGGACAGGACATTTTCACCCCTCCACTTT
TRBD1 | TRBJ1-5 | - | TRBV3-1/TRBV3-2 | CASSQDAGGDNQPQHF | TGTGCCAGCAGCCAAGACGCAGGGGGCGACAATCAGCCCCAGCATTTT
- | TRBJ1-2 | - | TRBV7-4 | CASSLVPFAKTNYGYTF | TGTGCCAGCAGCTTAGTACCTTTCGCCAAAACTAACTATGGCTACACCTTC